Following are 19 T cell receptor beta chains from one sample sequenced in a study of blood T cell repertoires in COVID-19. Data came from immunoSEQ multiplex PCR; TCRdb stores just in-frame clones and leaves some out. This repertoire shows around 200,000 clones, around nine tenths found once; its top ten account for about 12%. The sample was peripheral blood. Receptors were obtained from a woman aged 18-29 years who had recovered from COVID-19.

This rearrangement joins TRBV7-2 to TRBJ1-5, with D tentatively TRBD1 (6 bases). This CDR3 spans 13 amino acids. V lost 2 bases and J lost 5, with 7 bases in between. Germline CDR1 reads SGHTA; CDR2 reads FQGNSA. DNA of the CDR3: TGTGCCAGCAGCTTACAGGGGCATCAGCCCCAGCATTTT. This codes for CASSLQGHQPQHF.

The V and J genes are TRBV9 and TRBJ2-2, with 8 bases lining up with TRBD2. CDR1 is SGDLS and CDR2 is YYNGEE in the germline V gene. J lost 2 bases, V lost 2 bases, and 2 bases had no gene match. The CDR3 runs to 15 residues. DNA for the CDR3: TGTGCCAGCAGCGTTAGCGGGATCAACACCGGGGAGCTGTTTTTT. This encodes CASSVSGINTGELFF.

The chain recombines TRBV18 with TRBJ1-1; unclear D gene. The CDR3 totals 14 residues. Trimming stripped 3 bases from V and 11 bases from J, with 19 bases between. CDR1 is KGHSH and CDR2 is LQKENI in the germline V gene. The CDR3 loop is CASSPNEGIGLAFF. In DNA form, the CDR3 reads TGTGCCAGCTCACCCAACGAGGGTATAGGGCTCGCTTTCTTT.

The chain carries TRBV7-2 and TRBJ2-3; 9 bases are a match to TRBD2. Germline V lookup: CDR1 SGHTA, CDR2 FQGNSA. CDR3 length: 15 amino acids. V gave up 2 bases and J gave up 4 bases; unmatched junction bases: 4. The CDR3: CASSLSIAGADTQYF. CDR3 nucleotide sequence: TGTGCCAGCAGCTTATCGATAGCGGGAGCAGATACGCAGTATTTT.

The CDR3 loop reads CAISESTASTDTQYF. The DNA of the CDR3 is TGTGCCATCAGTGAGTCAACAGCCAGCACAGATACGCAGTATTTT. This sequence joins TRBV10-3 and TRBJ2-3; D is unclear. Trimming cost V 0 bases and J 0 bases, with 7 bases left between them. The germline V gene has CDR1 ENHRY and CDR2 SYGVKD. The CDR3 consists of 15 residues.

The chain joins TRBV9 to TRBJ2-7, with TRBD2 matching over 11 bases. V shed 4 bases and J 7 bases; nucleotides not matched to a gene: 7. Germline lookup yields CDR1 SGDLS and CDR2 YYNGEE. This CDR3 region has 14 residues. As DNA, the CDR3 is TGTGCCAGCAGCCTTAGCGGGAGGGCCGATGAGCAGTACTTC. The encoded protein is CASSLSGRADEQYF.

This rearrangement joins TRBV29-1 to TRBJ2-5, with 8 bases that match TRBD2. Germline CDR1 and CDR2: SQVTM and ANQGSEA. After removal of 3 bases from V and 5 bases from J, the junction contained 8 bases not matched to a gene. The CDR3 contains 14 residues. As DNA, the CDR3 is TGCAGCGTTGATGACGGGAGGGGAGAGGAGACCCAGTACTTC. Protein: CSVDDGRGEETQYF.

In its sample, this clone was seen once. The rearrangement links TRBV2 to TRBJ2-1, with D perhaps matching TRBD1 (6 bases). Deletions cut 5 bases from V and 4 bases from J, with 15 bases between. From germline, CDR1 is SNHLY and CDR2 FYNNEI. The CDR3 covers 15 residues. CDR3 residues: CASSPVKGVYNEQFF. The CDR3 DNA follows: TGTGCCAGCAGTCCCGTTAAGGGGGTTTACAATGAGCAGTTCTTC.

This rearrangement joins TRBV6-5 to TRBJ1-5, with D possibly TRBD1 on 5 matching bases. The CDR3 contains 14 residues. V was pared by 6 bases and J by 5 bases, with 14 bases between. Germline V CDR1 and CDR2: MNHEY, SVGAGI. The CDR3 region has the DNA TGTGCCAGCAGGGATACAGGCAATTATCAGCCCCAGCATTTT. Its translation is CASRDTGNYQPQHF.

The CDR3 DNA reads as TGCGCCAGCAGCCAATATGGCCGTAACTATGGCTACACCTTC. It codes for CASSQYGRNYGYTF. The chain couples TRBV4-1 to TRBJ1-2; D not resolved. V lost 2 bases, J lost 1 base, and 8 bases lay in between. The CDR3 length is 14 residues. The germline V gene has CDR1 MGHRA and CDR2 YSYEKL.

The V gene is TRBV6-6, the J gene TRBJ1-2; the D gene is possibly TRBD1 (5 bases). CDR1 and CDR2 (germline): MNHNY, SVGAGI (reference sequence). Trimming shortened V by 6 bases and J by 4 bases, and 15 bases separated the two germline ends. The CDR3 runs to 14 residues. The CDR3 loop is CASSRGGRPYGYTF. The DNA of the CDR3 is TGTGCCAGCAGCCGCGGGGGGAGGCCCTATGGCTACACCTTC.

The DNA of the CDR3 is TGTGCCAGCAGCTTGACGGGAGGTTGGTACAATGAGCAGTTCTTC. Its translation: CASSLTGGWYNEQFF. The rearrangement uses TRBV7-2 and TRBJ2-1; 7 bases map to TRBD2. With 3 bases clipped from V and 4 bases from J, the junction kept 6 bases outside the gene matches. The CDR3 is 15 amino acids. CDR1 and CDR2 (germline): SGHTA, FQGNSA.

V and J are TRBV7-2 and TRBJ1-2, with 7 positions matching TRBD1. The CDR3 length is 14 residues. Germline CDR1 and CDR2: SGHTA and FQGNSA. The J segment lost 1 base and the V segment lost 4 bases, leaving 3 bases of the junction unmatched. The CDR3 spells CASSYGTDNYGYTF. The DNA of the CDR3 is TGTGCCAGCAGCTACGGGACAGATAACTATGGCTACACCTTC. The full variable domain, with the rest looked up from reference TRBV7-2 and TRBJ1-2, is GAGVSQSPSNKVTEKGKDVELRCDPISGHTALYWYRQSLGQGLEFLIYFQGNSAPDKSGLPSDRFSAERTGGSVSTLTIQRTQQEDSAVYLCASSYGTDNYGYTFGSGTRLTVV.

V usage is TRBV5-4 and J usage is TRBJ1-3, with D unresolved. This CDR3 region has 16 residues. The V gene's germline CDR1 is SGHNT and CDR2 YYREEE (reference sequence). V was pared by 4 bases and J by 0 bases, with 14 bases between. The CDR3 DNA reads as TGTGCCAGCAGCGTGGATAGTCTTAGCTCTGGAAACACCATATATTTT. It translates to CASSVDSLSSGNTIYF. Drawing the rest from reference TRBV5-4 and TRBJ1-3, the complete variable domain is ETGVTQSPTHLIKTRGQQVTLRCSSQSGHNTVSWYQQALGQGPQFIFQYYREEENGRGNFPPRFSGLQFPNYSSELNVNALELDDSALYLCASSVDSLSSGNTIYFGEGSWLTVV.

The V call is TRBV30, the J call TRBJ2-2; D not resolved. CDR1 is GTSNPN, CDR2 SVGIG, per germline (reference sequence). The CDR3 is 14 amino acids. The V gene lost 5 bases and the J gene lost 3 bases, with 13 bases spanning the gap. The CDR3 reads CAWGFGGYTGELFF. The CDR3 DNA follows: TGTGCCTGGGGGTTCGGCGGCTACACCGGGGAGCTGTTTTTT.

The rearrangement joins TRBV6-1 to TRBJ2-5; D possibly corresponds to TRBD2 (5 bases). Trimming shortened V by 2 bases and J by 13 bases, and 11 bases separated the two germline ends. Germline lookup yields CDR1 MNHNS and CDR2 SASEGT. The CDR3 loop spans 11 amino acids. In DNA form, the CDR3 reads TGTGCCAGCAGTGAAAGCGGTGATCGGTACTTC. Translation: CASSESGDRYF.

This clone has a single count. J is TRBJ1-1 and V is TRBV11-2; 10 bases line up with TRBD1. J was trimmed by 4 bases and V by 3 bases; bases with no gene match: 5. Germline CDR1 is SGHAT and CDR2 is FQNNGV. This CDR3 contains 15 residues. The CDR3 region has the DNA TGTGCCAGCAGCTTGACAGGGGGCTGGAGCACTGAAGCTTTCTTT. Amino acid sequence: CASSLTGGWSTEAFF.

The chain has TRBV25-1 and TRBJ2-1; 10 nucleotides match TRBD2. J was trimmed by 5 bases and V by 5 bases; bases with no gene match: 9. CDR1 is MGHDK, CDR2 SYGVNS, per germline. The CDR3 length is 16 residues. CDR3 loop: CASSPYDGLADNEQFF. The DNA of the CDR3 is TGTGCCAGCAGTCCATACGATGGACTAGCGGACAATGAGCAGTTCTTC.

The rearrangement joins TRBV7-9 to TRBJ2-7; 11 bases agree with TRBD2. CDR3 length equals 15 residues. J lost 3 bases, V lost 6 bases, and 7 bases had no gene match. Germline CDR1 SEHNR, CDR2 FQNEAQ (reference sequence). In DNA, the CDR3 is TGTGCCAGCAGGTCTATACTAGCGGGAGTCTACGAGCAGTACTTC. It codes for CASRSILAGVYEQYF.